This note documents a single T cell receptor beta chain sequence. Germline CDR1 reads MNHEY; CDR2 reads SMNVEV (reference sequence). The CDR3 has 15 residues. V was cut by 2 bases and J by 4 bases, with 15 bases left in between. The assay was immunoSEQ multiplex PCR, and TCRdb's table has in-frame clones only and misses some. The sample consists of about 16,000 clones, over 60% of them appearing once. These data are taken from a study of ipilimumab plus nivolumab after autologous stem cell transplantation. Patients received nivolumab 3 mg/kg at weeks 1, 4, 7, 10, then fortnightly to week 26. The receptor was isolated from a male donor with diffuse large B-cell lymphoma. This specimen was PBMCs, taken in a trial of ipilimumab plus nivolumab as post-transplant consolidation. The chain couples TRBV27 to TRBJ2-7; tentative D call: TRBD1 (5 bases). The CDR3 sequence is CASSLPILNRYEQYF. The CDR3 coding sequence is TGTGCCAGCAGTTTACCAATCCTCAACAGGTACGAGCAGTACTTC.